This T cell receptor (beta chain) was sequenced during a study of beta chain features in type 1 diabetes. As every portion of the isolated RNA was reverse transcribed, the sequencing read expressed TCRB transcripts. TCRdb keeps only in-frame clones here, not all; method: immunoSEQ multiplex PCR. The sample includes about 470,000 clones, about 30% of them seen just once. This clone came up a few times. Germline V lookup: CDR1 GTSNPN, CDR2 SVGIG (reference sequence). V shed 0 bases and J shed 5 bases, with 11 bases lying between them. The CDR3 contains 14 residues. The receptor was derived from a man in his late teens or twenties in good health. V and J are TRBV30 and TRBJ2-1; TRBD2 might be the D (5 bases). The sequencing sample was made of naive CD4+ T cells from blood. The CDR3 DNA reads as TGTGCCTGGAGTGTACGGCGGGTAGACAATGAGCAGTTCTTC. As protein: CAWSVRRVDNEQFF.